This TCR beta chain was identified in a study of response to subunit inactivated influenza vaccine. Study results and limitations: Authors suggested seasonal influenza vaccinations each recruit few new T cells.

From the RT-PCR reads, TCRdb called clonotypes with MiXCR, one entry per CDR3 protein. The sample consists of over 450,000 distinct CDR3 sequences, 10% to 15% of them appearing once. Germline lookup yields CDR1 LGHNA and CDR2 YSLEER. V lost 4 bases, J lost 0 bases, and 22 bases lay in between. The CDR3 runs to 20 residues. This clonotype was counted a few times. The antigen is unknown. The J gene is TRBJ2-6, the V gene TRBV4-3; D unclear. The sample here was PBMCs from blood, taken about 6 weeks after vaccination. The TCR comes from a man between 50 and 59 years old who received an inactivated influenza vaccine. Here the CDR3 DNA reads TGCGCCAGCAGCCCCCGGGTGGCAATAGTGCACTCCTCTGGGGCCAACGTCCTGACTTTC. This codes for CASSPRVAIVHSSGANVLTF.